What follows are 21 T cell receptor beta chains derived from one specimen sequenced in a study of cytomegalovirus exposure and HLA in healthy donors. The PCR had 60 Vbeta and 13 Jbeta primers. The method was immunoSEQ multiplex PCR; TCRdb's version includes in-frame clones alone and lacks a portion of them. Seen here are approximately 160,000 clones, 60% to 85% observed once, and the top ten hold roughly 7%. The sample consisted of PBMCs. Receptors were obtained from a male donor in good health and CMV-seropositive.

V gene TRBV30 combines with J gene TRBJ2-2; D is unclear. V lost 0 bases and J 7 bases, leaving 9 bases between the germline ends. CDR1 is GTSNPN and CDR2 is SVGIG in the germline V gene (reference sequence). This CDR3 is built from 13 residues. CDR3 in amino acids: CAWSVTEVGELFF. Written as DNA, the CDR3 is TGTGCCTGGAGTGTAACCGAGGTCGGGGAGCTGTTTTTT.

The J gene is TRBJ2-3, the V gene TRBV4-2; no definite D call. The CDR3 runs 14 residues. V was cut by 1 base and J by 7 bases, with 12 bases left in between. CDR1 and CDR2 (germline): LGHNA, YNFKEQ. CDR3 amino acids: CASSQARPPYTQYF. In nucleotides, the CDR3 is TGTGCCAGCAGCCAAGCTAGGCCGCCGTATACGCAGTATTTT.

The J gene is TRBJ2-2, the V gene TRBV5-1; weak D call: TRBD1 (6 bases). Germline CDR1 is SGHRS and CDR2 is YFSETQ. This CDR3 is 16 amino acids long. Trimming cost V 1 base and J 2 bases, with 12 bases left between them. In nucleotides, the CDR3 is TGCGCCAGCAGCTTGCTGCAGGGGCGAAACACCGGGGAGCTGTTTTTT. Residues: CASSLLQGRNTGELFF.

The chain links TRBV4-1 to TRBJ2-1; 7 nucleotides agree with TRBD2. Trimming cost V 4 bases and J 8 bases; bases outside gene matches: 8. The CDR3 is made up of 14 amino acids. From germline, CDR1 is MGHRA and CDR2 YSYEKL. CDR3 bases: TGCGCCAGCAGCCCCCGGGGGGTTTTGGATGAGCAGTTCTTC. Translation: CASSPRGVLDEQFF.

V gene TRBV13 combines with J gene TRBJ2-7; D may be TRBD2 (6 bases). The length of the CDR3 is 14 residues. V was cut by 5 bases and J by 7 bases, with 18 bases left in between. Per the germline V gene, CDR1 is PRHDT and CDR2 is FYEKMQ (reference sequence). CDR3 loop: CASSGGAGGEEQYF. In nucleotides, the CDR3 is TGTGCCAGCAGCGGCGGGGCAGGAGGAGAGGAGCAGTACTTC.

V gene TRBV30 combines with J gene TRBJ1-2; 7 bases line up with TRBD1. The CDR3 extends over 14 amino acids. The J segment lost 2 bases and the V segment lost 5 bases, leaving 8 bases of the junction unmatched. Germline CDR1 is GTSNPN and CDR2 is SVGIG (reference sequence). The CDR3 nucleotides are TGTGCCTGGGCGTTGACAGGGACAAACTATGGCTACACCTTC. Translated: CAWALTGTNYGYTF.

CDR3: CASSGDRGYEQYF. Here the CDR3 DNA reads TGTGCCAGCAGTGGGGACAGGGGGTACGAGCAGTACTTC. The chain is built from TRBV28 and TRBJ2-7; 11 bases align to TRBD1. The CDR3 has 13 amino acids. Germline loops: CDR1 MDHEN, CDR2 SYDVKM. V lost 5 bases to trimming and J lost 4 bases; unmatched junction nucleotides: 1.

The CDR3 nucleotides read TGTGCCAGCAGCCGGACTAGCGGGGGGGCCAATGAGCAGTTCTTC. It translates to CASSRTSGGANEQFF. V is TRBV6-5 and J is TRBJ2-1; 15 nucleotides agree with TRBD2. The V segment lost 6 bases and the J segment 6 bases; nucleotides outside the gene matches: 3. Germline CDR1 reads MNHEY; CDR2 reads SVGAGI. This CDR3 has 15 amino acids.

V and J are TRBV5-8 and TRBJ2-1; 13 bases match TRBD2. The germline V gene encodes CDR1 SGHTS and CDR2 YDEGEE. This CDR3 has 15 amino acids. Losses at the gene ends were 7 bases for V and 6 bases for J; bases not matched to a gene: 7. The CDR3 DNA follows: TGTGCCAGCCAAAAGGGACTAGCGGGGAGCAATGAGCAGTTCTTC. Residues: CASQKGLAGSNEQFF. Full variable domain (remainder filled in from reference TRBV5-8 and TRBJ2-1): EAGVTQSPTHLIKTRGQQATLRCSPISGHTSVYWYQQALGLGLQFLLWYDEGEERNRGNFPPRFSGRQFPNYSSELNVNALELEDSALYLCASQKGLAGSNEQFFGPGTRLTVL.

The chain combines TRBV4-1 with TRBJ1-2; maybe TRBD1 (6 bases). Trimming took 8 bases from V and 4 from J, leaving 26 bases between them. The CDR3 sequence is 17 residues long. Germline V gives CDR1 MGHRA, CDR2 YSYEKL. CDR3 in amino acids: CASANPLAARGAYGYTF. In DNA form, the CDR3 reads TGCGCCAGCGCCAACCCCCTGGCGGCGCGGGGGGCCTATGGCTACACCTTC.

As DNA, the CDR3 is TGTGCCAGCAGCCCGAATGGAGGGCCTGAAGCTTTCTTT. This gives the protein CASSPNGGPEAFF. The chain carries TRBV11-3 and TRBJ1-1, with D hard to call. V dropped 5 bases and J dropped 6 bases, with 13 bases sitting between them. This CDR3 is 13 amino acids long. Germline V gives CDR1 SGHNT, CDR2 YENEEA.

CDR3: CASSQDQPPLLTDTQYF. The CDR3, as DNA: TGCGCCAGCAGCCAAGATCAGCCCCCACTACTCACAGATACGCAGTATTTT. The chain employs TRBV4-1 and TRBJ2-3; no clear D. The germline V gene encodes CDR1 MGHRA and CDR2 YSYEKL. The germline V and J ends were trimmed by 0 bases and 2 bases, with 15 bases remaining between them. The CDR3 loop spans 17 amino acids.

This clone was observed a handful of times. The chain combines TRBV6-5 with TRBJ1-2; 12 nucleotides match TRBD1. CDR3 length: 14 residues. J gave up 7 bases and V 4 bases, and 4 bases lay outside the gene matches. CDR1 MNHEY and CDR2 SVGAGI come from the germline V gene. CDR3 coding DNA: TGTGCCAGCAGTTGGGGACAGGGGGCGCTTGGCTACACCTTC. This codes for CASSWGQGALGYTF.

V usage is TRBV4-1 and J usage is TRBJ2-2; 10 bases align to TRBD1. After removal of 4 bases from V and 6 bases from J, the junction contained 5 bases not matched to a gene. The germline gives CDR1 MGHRA, CDR2 YSYEKL. The CDR3 runs to 15 residues. CDR3 coding DNA: TGCGCCAGCAGCCTTCGACAGGGGGCTTCCGGGGAGCTGTTTTTT. Translated, it gives CASSLRQGASGELFF.

J is TRBJ2-5 and V is TRBV7-2; 11 bases match TRBD2. J was trimmed by 1 base and V by 2 bases; bases with no gene match: 0. Germline CDR1 is SGHTA and CDR2 is FQGNSA. The CDR3 covers 15 residues. CDR3 sequence: CASSLLAGGQETQYF. DNA for the CDR3: TGTGCCAGCAGCTTACTAGCGGGGGGCCAAGAGACCCAGTACTTC.

The V call is TRBV27, the J call TRBJ2-7; tentative D call: TRBD2 (6 bases). There are 15 residues in the CDR3. V lost 5 bases to trimming and J lost 2 bases, with 16 bases between them. The germline CDR1 and CDR2 sequences are MNHEY and SMNVEV (reference sequence). The DNA of the CDR3 is TGTGCCAGCAGTCCCCGGGAAGGGGAGGCCTACGAGCAGTACTTC. This sequence encodes CASSPREGEAYEQYF.

This clone has only a few counts. This sequence joins TRBV5-1 and TRBJ1-2; TRBD1 is a possible D gene (5 bases). CDR1 SGHRS and CDR2 YFSETQ come from the germline V gene. Trimming shortened V by 0 bases and J by 8 bases, and 11 bases separated the two germline ends. The CDR3 extends over 13 amino acids. The CDR3 spells CASSLEPGLGYTF. The CDR3 bases are TGCGCCAGCAGCTTGGAACCAGGGCTGGGCTACACCTTC.

CDR3 DNA sequence: TGTGCCAGCAGCCTGACAGTGACAACTAATGAAAAACTGTTTTTT. Its protein is CASSLTVTTNEKLFF. V is TRBV2 and J is TRBJ1-4; weak D call: TRBD1 (5 bases). The CDR3 consists of 15 residues. Trimming cost V 6 bases and J 0 bases, with 11 bases left between them. Germline-derived CDR1 and CDR2 are SNHLY and FYNNEI.

The chain is built from TRBV15 and TRBJ1-5, with D possibly TRBD1 on 6 matching bases. The CDR3 runs 19 residues. The germline V gene encodes CDR1 LNHNV and CDR2 YYDKDF (reference sequence). Trimming stripped 5 bases from V and 0 bases from J, with 23 bases between. The CDR3 coding sequence is TGTGCCACCAGCCCGACTCGGACAGACTACGGCAGTAGCAATCAGCCCCAGCATTTT. It codes for CATSPTRTDYGSSNQPQHF.

The V and J genes are TRBV9 and TRBJ1-1, with TRBD1 matching 7 bases. CDR1 and CDR2 (germline): SGDLS, YYNGEE. V lost 4 bases to trimming and J lost 0 bases; unmatched junction nucleotides: 6. The CDR3 is 15 amino acids. CDR3 sequence: CASSPRQGMNTEAFF. CDR3 nucleotide sequence: TGTGCCAGCAGCCCCCGACAGGGCATGAACACTGAAGCTTTCTTT.

This clone has more than one count but fewer than ten. The rearrangement uses TRBV6-5 and TRBJ1-2; maybe TRBD1 (6 bases). The germline gives CDR1 MNHEY, CDR2 SVGAGI. The CDR3 extends over 12 amino acids. V was pared by 7 bases and J by 4 bases, with 10 bases between. The CDR3 nucleotides read TGTGCCAGCAAGACAGGATCCTATGGCTACACCTTC. It is translated as CASKTGSYGYTF.